The 28 T cell receptor beta chains below were found in one sample sequenced in a study of T cell responses to AZD1222 COVID-19 vaccine. TCRdb keeps only in-frame clones here, not all; method: immunoSEQ multiplex PCR. The data show 90,000 to 150,000 clones, 85% to 90% seen once. Sequences were derived from peripheral blood, sampled 28 days after the second AZD1222 dose. The receptors originated from an adult who received the AZD1222 COVID-19 vaccine.

The gene calls are TRBV10-2 and TRBJ2-4; D is possibly TRBD1 (6 bases). The length of the CDR3 is 14 residues. Per the germline V gene, CDR1 is WSHSY and CDR2 is SAAADI. V was clipped by 2 bases and J by 7 bases, with 12 bases between them. CDR3 residues: CASSENRARNIQYF. Written as DNA, the CDR3 is TGCGCCAGCAGTGAGAACAGGGCAAGGAACATTCAGTACTTC.

V is TRBV30 and J is TRBJ1-5, with D maybe TRBD1 (5 bases). Germline lookup yields CDR1 GTSNPN and CDR2 SVGIG (reference sequence). V was trimmed by 0 bases and J by 7 bases, leaving 22 bases between them. CDR3 length: 17 residues. The CDR3 loop reads CAWSVLVARALRQPQHF. The CDR3 nucleotides are TGTGCCTGGAGTGTACTGGTGGCCAGGGCGCTTCGACAGCCCCAGCATTTT.

The chain links TRBV19 to TRBJ2-5, with D maybe TRBD1 (5 bases). The CDR3 extends over 14 amino acids. Germline V CDR1 and CDR2: LNHDA, SQIVND (reference sequence). The germline V and J ends were trimmed by 6 bases and 2 bases, with 13 bases remaining between them. Here the CDR3 reads CASSWLAGQETQYF. Written as DNA, the CDR3 is TGTGCCAGTAGCTGGTTGGCAGGGCAAGAGACCCAGTACTTC.

The chain has TRBV28 and TRBJ2-2; D perhaps matches TRBD2 (6 bases). The germline V gene encodes CDR1 MDHEN and CDR2 SYDVKM. This CDR3 is 16 amino acids long. The germline V and J ends were trimmed by 4 bases and 2 bases, with 14 bases remaining between them. CDR3 sequence (DNA): TGTGCCAGCAGTTCCCCCGGGACTTTTAACACCGGGGAGCTGTTTTTT. Protein sequence: CASSSPGTFNTGELFF.

In its sample, this clone was seen a few times. The chain uses TRBV7-9 and TRBJ1-2; D is possibly TRBD1 (5 bases). The CDR3 has 16 amino acids. The germline V gene has CDR1 SEHNR and CDR2 FQNEAQ (reference sequence). Trimming took off 1 base at V and 6 bases at J, with 18 bases between the two ends. The CDR3 here is CASSLGSGMNGDGYTF. Here the CDR3 DNA reads TGTGCCAGCAGCTTAGGTTCAGGGATGAACGGGGATGGCTACACCTTC.

The chain has TRBV5-6 and TRBJ2-7, with 8 bases matching TRBD1. CDR1 is SGHDT and CDR2 is YYEEEE in the germline V gene. CDR3 length equals 14 residues. V dropped 4 bases and J dropped 5; count of bases not matched to a gene: 8. As DNA, the CDR3 is TGTGCCAGCAGCAGACGGACAGGGCGCGACGAGCAGTACTTC. Amino acid sequence: CASSRRTGRDEQYF.

The chain employs TRBV19 and TRBJ1-1, with 9 bases aligning to TRBD1. Germline loops: CDR1 LNHDA, CDR2 SQIVND (reference sequence). This CDR3 has 14 residues. With V trimmed by 7 bases and J by 1 base, 4 bases remained unmatched. CDR3 sequence reads: CASIKTGGNTEAFF. The CDR3 DNA follows: TGTGCCAGTATCAAGACAGGGGGGAACACTGAAGCTTTCTTT.

This sequence joins TRBV6-5 and TRBJ1-1; no reliable D call. Trimming took off 6 bases at V and 10 bases at J, with 12 bases between the two ends. The germline V gene encodes CDR1 MNHEY and CDR2 SVGAGI. The CDR3 covers 11 residues. The DNA for the CDR3 is TGTGCCAGCAGAGCTAATGGACCAGCTTTCTTT. It specifies CASRANGPAFF.

This chain links TRBV7-9 with TRBJ1-5; D not certain. Trimming left V 3 bases short and J 0 bases short, with 6 bases between. The V gene's germline CDR1 is SEHNR and CDR2 FQNEAQ (reference sequence). The CDR3 length is 14 residues. The CDR3 DNA is TGTGCCAGCAGCTTTCCCCTTAGCAATCAGCCCCAGCATTTT. Protein product: CASSFPLSNQPQHF.

The chain joins TRBV4-1 to TRBJ2-1; the match to TRBD2 covers 14 bases. The CDR3 covers 17 residues. CDR1 is MGHRA and CDR2 is YSYEKL in the germline V gene. The V and J ends lost 2 bases and 7 bases, in that order; junction bases with no gene match: 7. DNA for the CDR3: TGCGCCAGCAGCCAATCACCGGGACTAGCGGGAGTAAATGAGCAGTTCTTC. It encodes CASSQSPGLAGVNEQFF.

This sequence joins TRBV2 and TRBJ1-1; 10 nucleotides line up with TRBD1. Trimming at V came to 3 bases and at J to 7 bases, leaving 11 bases not matched to a gene. Germline assignment: CDR1 SNHLY and CDR2 FYNNEI. CDR3 length equals 16 residues. CDR3 residues: CASSDPDRGSFSEAFF. The CDR3 DNA reads TGTGCCAGCAGTGATCCGGACAGGGGGTCTTTTAGTGAAGCTTTCTTT.

This chain joins TRBV18 and TRBJ2-3, with D unresolved. The CDR3 has 14 amino acids. Germline CDR1 is KGHSH and CDR2 is LQKENI. V was trimmed by 0 bases and J by 4 bases, leaving 8 bases between them. CDR3 in DNA: TGTGCCAGCTCACCACCGGAACAGTCAGATACGCAGTATTTT. Translated: CASSPPEQSDTQYF. The whole variable domain, filled in from reference TRBV18 and TRBJ2-3, reads NAGVMQNPRHLVRRRGQEARLRCSPMKGHSHVYWYRQLPEEGLKFMVYLQKENIIDESGMPKERFSAEFPKEGPSILRIQQVVRGDSAAYFCASSPPEQSDTQYFGPGTRLTVL.

The V gene is TRBV11-2, the J gene TRBJ2-7; a weak D match, TRBD1 (6 bases). The CDR3 consists of 14 residues. Germline-derived CDR1 and CDR2 are SGHAT and FQNNGV. V lost 5 bases, J lost 0 bases, and 11 bases lay in between. Here the CDR3 DNA reads TGTGCCAGCAGCCAGGACAGCCCCTCCTACGAGCAGTACTTC. It yields the protein CASSQDSPSYEQYF. Full variable domain (missing parts from reference TRBV11-2 and TRBJ2-7): EAGVAQSPRYKIIEKRQSVAFWCNPISGHATLYWYQQILGQGPKLLIQFQNNGVVDDSQLPKDRFSAERLKGVDSTLKIQPAKLEDSAVYLCASSQDSPSYEQYFGPGTRLTVT.

The chain is built from TRBV28 and TRBJ1-1; maybe TRBD1 (6 bases). Trimming removed 6 bases from V and 5 bases from J, with 16 bases in between. The CDR3 sequence is 14 residues long. CDR1 and CDR2 from the germline V gene are MDHEN and SYDVKM. Here the CDR3 reads CASRRGGEGTEAFF. The CDR3 bases are TGTGCCAGCAGGAGGGGGGGAGAAGGGACTGAAGCTTTCTTT.

The V gene is TRBV28, the J gene TRBJ2-7; D not certain. The CDR3 has 11 amino acids. The germline gives CDR1 MDHEN, CDR2 SYDVKM. V lost 4 bases, J lost 5 bases, and 6 bases lay in between. CDR3 sequence: CASSYVNEQYF. Here the CDR3 DNA reads TGTGCCAGCAGTTATGTCAACGAGCAGTACTTC.

The V gene is TRBV19, the J gene TRBJ2-1, with 7 bases aligning to TRBD2. V lost 1 base and J lost 10; bases outside the gene matches: 4. The germline gives CDR1 LNHDA, CDR2 SQIVND (reference sequence). This CDR3 region has 13 residues. CDR3 bases: TGTGCCAGTAGTATAGCAGCGGGGCCGGAGCAGTTCTTC. Translation gives CASSIAAGPEQFF.

The chain couples TRBV6-2 or TRBV6-3 to TRBJ1-2; unclear D gene. V was clipped by 2 bases and J by 4 bases, with 8 bases between them. The germline V gene has CDR1 MNHEY and CDR2 SVGEGT. The CDR3 spans 13 residues. CDR3 nucleotides: TGTGCCAGCAGTTACAGGTCTGGCTATGGCTACACCTTC. Residues: CASSYRSGYGYTF.

The CDR3 loop is CASSLDLRIGEGSPSYEQYF. The CDR3 DNA follows: TGTGCCAGCAGCTTGGACTTGAGGATAGGAGAGGGGTCCCCATCCTACGAGCAGTACTTC. The chain uses TRBV5-4 and TRBJ2-7; D may match TRBD1 or TRBD2 (5 bases each). The germline V gene encodes CDR1 SGHNT and CDR2 YYREEE (reference sequence). Trimming took off 0 bases at V and 1 base at J, with 26 bases between the two ends. The CDR3 totals 20 residues. Combining the CDR3 with reference TRBV5-4 and TRBJ2-7 gives the whole variable domain ETGVTQSPTHLIKTRGQQVTLRCSSQSGHNTVSWYQQALGQGPQFIFQYYREEENGRGNFPPRFSGLQFPNYSSELNVNALELDDSALYLCASSLDLRIGEGSPSYEQYFGPGTRLTVT.

This clone showed up just once. V usage is TRBV19 and J usage is TRBJ2-2; 11 bases fit TRBD2. Per germline, CDR1 LNHDA and CDR2 SQIVND (reference sequence). V shed 6 bases, J shed 10 bases, and the junction held 10 bases outside the gene matches. The length of the CDR3 is 15 residues. CDR3 DNA sequence: TGTGCCAGTAGATCGCGACTAGCGGGATCTGTGGAGCTGTTTTTT. It codes for CASRSRLAGSVELFF.

This clone was found once. The chain uses TRBV28 and TRBJ2-2; D might be TRBD1 (5 bases). From germline, CDR1 is MDHEN and CDR2 SYDVKM. There are 17 residues in the CDR3. With 3 bases removed from V and 3 bases from J, the gap between germline ends came to 17 bases. This CDR3 is CASSFIAGFGDTGELFF. Here the CDR3 DNA reads TGTGCCAGCAGTTTTATTGCAGGGTTTGGAGACACCGGGGAGCTGTTTTTT. Combining the CDR3 with reference TRBV28 and TRBJ2-2 gives the whole variable domain DVKVTQSSRYLVKRTGEKVFLECVQDMDHENMFWYRQDPGLGLRLIYFSYDVKMKEKGDIPEGYSVSREKKERFSLILESASTNQTSMYLCASSFIAGFGDTGELFFGEGSRLTVL.

This clone occurred once. This sequence joins TRBV25-1 and TRBJ1-1; D is possibly TRBD1 (5 bases). V lost 0 bases to trimming and J lost 5 bases, with 13 bases between them. The CDR3 sequence is 15 residues long. The germline gives CDR1 MGHDK, CDR2 SYGVNS. Written as DNA, the CDR3 is TGTGCCAGCAGTGAATACGCGGGACGGGGGACTGAAGCTTTCTTT. Residues: CASSEYAGRGTEAFF.

The V gene is TRBV19, the J gene TRBJ1-2; D possibly corresponds to TRBD1 (5 bases). Per the germline V gene, CDR1 is LNHDA and CDR2 is SQIVND (reference sequence). This CDR3 contains 15 residues. V was trimmed by 1 base and J by 4 bases, leaving 13 bases between them. CDR3 loop: CASSIAEGALYGYTF. The CDR3 nucleotides read TGTGCCAGTAGTATAGCTGAAGGGGCCCTCTATGGCTACACCTTC.

V and J are TRBV3-1 (or the pseudogene TRBV3-2) and TRBJ1-1; possibly TRBD1 for D (5 bases). Trimming removed 6 bases from V and 5 bases from J, with 13 bases in between. Germline V lookup: CDR1 LGHDT, CDR2 YNNKEL (reference sequence). The CDR3 has 13 residues. CDR3 DNA: TGTGCCAGCAGTCTCGGAGGGGAGACTGAAGCTTTCTTT. Translation gives CASSLGGETEAFF.

The CDR3 reads CASSRAGGANGGNTIYF. DNA for the CDR3: TGTGCCAGCAGTAGAGCTGGGGGGGCCAACGGTGGAAACACCATATATTTT. The rearrangement links TRBV2 to TRBJ1-3, with D possibly being TRBD1 (6 bases). CDR3 length: 17 residues. V was shortened by 5 bases and J by 3 bases, with 20 bases between the two germline ends. CDR1 SNHLY and CDR2 FYNNEI come from the germline V gene.

V and J are TRBV28 and TRBJ2-1; 7 nucleotides align to TRBD1. Germline V CDR1 and CDR2: MDHEN, SYDVKM. The CDR3 runs 17 residues. The ends lost 5 bases at V and 5 bases at J; junction bases unmatched: 15. The CDR3: CASSINRRDSTDNEQFF. The CDR3 nucleotides read TGTGCCAGCAGTATCAACAGACGGGACAGTACAGACAATGAGCAGTTCTTC.

In its sample, this clone was seen a few times. The V call is TRBV16, the J call TRBJ2-1; D is unresolved. Germline values: CDR1 KGHSY, CDR2 FQNENV. V lost 0 bases and J 6 bases, leaving 12 bases between the germline ends. The CDR3 loop spans 15 amino acids. CDR3 sequence reads: CASSQSRTSTNEQFF. CDR3 sequence (DNA): TGTGCCAGCAGCCAATCCCGGACCTCGACCAATGAGCAGTTCTTC.

This clone has a single count. The rearrangement joins TRBV28 to TRBJ2-3; D remains ambiguous. Germline V gene sequence: CDR1 MDHEN, CDR2 SYDVKM. V was clipped by 6 bases and J by 4 bases, with 8 bases between them. The length of the CDR3 is 12 residues. CDR3: CASRGLSDTQYF. The CDR3, as DNA: TGTGCCAGCAGGGGCCTCTCAGATACGCAGTATTTT.

This chain uses TRBV29-1 with TRBJ1-2, with 9 bases fitting TRBD1. Looked up from germline, CDR1 is SQVTM and CDR2 is ANQGSEA. The trim removed 6 bases at V and 8 bases at J, leaving 7 bases unmatched. The CDR3 totals 12 residues. CDR3 in amino acids: CSVGTGTGGYTF. The CDR3 coding sequence is TGCAGCGTAGGGACAGGGACGGGAGGCTACACCTTC.